This is a list of T cell receptor beta chains from one sample in a study of human T cells and chemical hapten exposure. MiXCR, applied by TCRdb to the RACE reads, yields one record per CDR3 protein. This sample has 280,000 or so distinct CDR3 sequences, with around 7% found just once. The source material was whole blood, sampled in connection with sensitization to the hapten diphenylcyclopropenone (DPC). The receptor set was obtained from a man between 18 and 29 years old with alopecia areata. Some clones in this sample may be carry-over from other donors' samples. Each CDR3 is given with its conserved first and last residue. The D gene is left open where the match is weak. Size values are once, few and many counts, or a class for expanded clones, and some rows have none.

j_call v_call clone_size d_call cdr3_aa cdr3_nt
TRBJ1-2 TRBV6-2/TRBV6-3 many - CASSRNYGYTF TGTGCCAGCAGTCGAAACTATGGCTACACCTTC
TRBJ1-4 TRBV4-3 - TRBD1 CASSLTRGPNEKLFF TGCGCCAGCAGCCTAACCAGGGGGCCTAATGAAAAACTGTTTTTT
TRBJ1-2 TRBV5-6 many TRBD1 CASSDRDYGYTF TGTGCCAGCAGCGACAGGGACTATGGCTACACCTTC
TRBJ2-4 TRBV10-3 few - CAISAGEKNIQYF TGTGCCATCAGTGCAGGGGAGAAAAACATTCAGTACTTC
TRBJ2-3 TRBV20-1 few TRBD2 CSARRSGGAPDTQYF TGCAGTGCTAGGAGGAGCGGGGGGGCTCCAGATACGCAGTATTTT
TRBJ1-6 TRBV18 - - CASSPLRPDESPLHF TGTGCCAGCTCGCCTTTACGACCTGACGAATCACCCCTCCACTTT
TRBJ1-1 TRBV29-1 few - CSVEVTNTEAFF TGCAGCGTTGAGGTGACGAACACTGAAGCTTTCTTT
TRBJ2-1 TRBV3-1 many - CASSLNNEQFF TGTGCCAGCAGCCTAAACAATGAGCAGTTCTTC
TRBJ2-3 TRBV5-1 few TRBD2 CASSLAASGDTDTQYF TGCGCCAGCAGCTTGGCAGCTAGCGGGGACACAGATACGCAGTATTTT
TRBJ2-2 TRBV18 - - CASSRDSLQSTNTGELFF TGTGCCAGCTCACGCGACAGCCTACAATCAACGAACACCGGGGAGCTGTTTTTT
TRBJ2-7 TRBV20-1 many - CSARDSITPPRPYEQYF TGCAGTGCTAGAGATAGTATTACCCCCCCTCGCCCCTACGAGCAGTACTTC
TRBJ1-6 TRBV20-1 many TRBD1 CSARGTAYPNSPLHF TGCAGTGCTAGGGGGACAGCCTACCCAAATTCACCCCTCCACTTT
TRBJ1-5 TRBV4-2 many TRBD1 CASSQDGTVRQPQHF TGTGCCAGCAGCCAAGACGGGACAGTGAGGCAGCCCCAGCATTTT
TRBJ2-1 TRBV14 few TRBD2 CASSRLAGYEQFF TGTGCCAGCAGCCGACTAGCGGGCTATGAGCAGTTCTTC
TRBJ2-3 TRBV10-3 - TRBD2 CAISESEAGRTDTQYF TGTGCCATCAGTGAGTCGGAAGCGGGGCGTACAGATACGCAGTATTTT
TRBJ2-2 TRBV7-9 - - CASSSLTVQLTNTGELFF TGTGCCAGCAGCTCCCTGACTGTCCAGCTAACTAACACCGGGGAGCTGTTTTTT
TRBJ1-1 TRBV20-1 - TRBD1 CSAASGDSDAFF TGCAGTGCTGCGTCAGGGGACAGCGACGCTTTCTTT
TRBJ2-3 TRBV28 - - CASINLEERGRDTQYF TGTGCCAGCATCAACCTCGAGGAACGGGGTCGAGATACGCAGTATTTT
TRBJ2-5 TRBV27 - - CASSLMGDLETQYF TGTGCCAGCAGCTTAATGGGGGACTTGGAGACCCAGTACTTC
TRBJ1-1 TRBV11-1 few - CASSLDLSGTEAFF TGTGCCAGCAGCTTGGACCTATCGGGCACTGAAGCTTTCTTT
TRBJ2-7 TRBV13 few - CASSLGPGGYEQYF TGTGCCAGCAGCTTAGGCCCAGGAGGCTACGAGCAGTACTTC
TRBJ2-1 TRBV10-3 few - CAIRGLENEQFF TGTGCCATCCGGGGGTTAGAAAATGAGCAGTTCTTC
TRBJ1-6 TRBV6-5 - - CASGPANSPLHF TGTGCCAGTGGACCGGCCAATTCACCCCTCCACTTT
TRBJ2-3 TRBV12-3/TRBV12-4 few - CASTLQGGSTDTQYF TGTGCCAGCACTCTGCAGGGGGGGAGCACAGATACGCAGTATTTT
TRBJ1-1 TRBV7-9 - - CASSLVNGGPEAFF TGTGCCAGCAGCTTAGTTAATGGGGGCCCTGAAGCTTTCTTT
TRBJ2-7 TRBV5-4 - - CASSLVMAKEQYF TGTGCCAGCAGCTTGGTCATGGCCAAAGAGCAGTACTTC
TRBJ1-2 TRBV5-1 - TRBD1 CASSPGTGGLGYTF TGCGCCAGCAGCCCCGGGACAGGGGGCCTTGGCTACACCTTC
TRBJ2-1 TRBV28 many - CASSLLVGGHYNEQFF TGTGCCAGCAGTTTACTTGTCGGGGGGCACTACAATGAGCAGTTCTTC
TRBJ2-6 TRBV2 many - CASSPVIGTGANVLTF TGTGCCAGCAGTCCCGTGATAGGGACCGGGGCCAACGTCCTGACTTTC
TRBJ1-2 TRBV7-9 many TRBD1 CASSEGQVYGYTF TGTGCCAGCAGCGAGGGACAGGTCTATGGCTACACCTTC
TRBJ2-3 TRBV2 - - CASSDGGFRADTQYF TGTGCCAGCAGTGATGGGGGATTTAGGGCAGATACGCAGTATTTT
TRBJ1-1 TRBV7-3 few - CASSQNTGHEAFF TGTGCCAGCAGCCAAAATACAGGGCATGAAGCTTTCTTT
TRBJ2-3 TRBV7-2 - - CASSLVELEDTQYF TGTGCCAGCAGCTTAGTTGAGTTGGAGGATACGCAGTATTTT
TRBJ2-5 TRBV7-9 few - CASSLRAGPYQETQYF TGTGCCAGCAGCTTAAGGGCAGGGCCCTACCAAGAGACCCAGTACTTC
TRBJ2-3 TRBV4-2 - - CASSQSVSTDTQYF TGTGCCAGCAGCCAATCGGTGAGCACAGATACGCAGTATTTT
TRBJ2-1 TRBV7-2 - - CASSLRAVRGNNEQFF TGTGCCAGCAGCTTACGTGCGGTCCGGGGGAACAATGAGCAGTTCTTC
TRBJ2-2 TRBV6-2/TRBV6-3 few - CASSPREGPNTGELFF TGTGCCAGCAGCCCCCGAGAAGGACCGAACACCGGGGAGCTGTTTTTT
TRBJ1-5 TRBV6-2/TRBV6-3 few - CASSRGHAEPQHF TGTGCCAGCAGTAGGGGACACGCCGAGCCCCAGCATTTT
TRBJ1-3 TRBV7-9 - TRBD1 CASSSRDRGPSGNTIYF TGTGCCAGCAGCTCACGAGACAGGGGACCCTCTGGAAACACCATATATTTT
TRBJ1-1 TRBV9 few - CASSVGTYAPEAFF TGTGCCAGCAGCGTTGGGACGTACGCCCCTGAAGCTTTCTTT
TRBJ1-6 TRBV5-1 many TRBD1 CASSIGQGGDSPLHF TGCGCCAGCAGCATAGGACAGGGGGGAGATTCACCCCTCCACTTT
TRBJ2-4 TRBV4-1 few - CASSQVSRPAKNIQYF TGCGCCAGCAGCCAAGTTTCAAGGCCAGCCAAAAACATTCAGTACTTC
TRBJ2-7 TRBV20-1 few - CSARAYGGPTYEQYF TGCAGTGCTAGAGCCTATGGTGGACCGACCTACGAGCAGTACTTC
TRBJ2-1 TRBV20-1 once - CSAIEVYNEQFF TGCAGTGCTATAGAGGTATACAATGAGCAGTTCTTC